Presented here are 19 T cell receptor beta chains from one specimen sequenced in a study of blood T cell repertoires in COVID-19. Generated by immunoSEQ multiplex PCR, the TCRdb table keeps only in-frame clones and is missing some. The sample consists of roughly 170,000 clones, about 80% of them appearing once. Source material: PBMCs or T cells enriched from blood (not recorded which). The receptors stem from a middle-aged man who had recovered from COVID-19.

The count of this clone is one. V is TRBV7-2 and J is TRBJ2-7; tentatively, D is TRBD2 (5 bases). V lost 6 bases to trimming and J lost 6 bases, with 15 bases between them. CDR1 is SGHTA, CDR2 FQGNSA, per germline. The CDR3 loop spans 13 amino acids. CDR3 protein: CASSERRRSEQYF. The CDR3 DNA reads TGTGCCAGCAGTGAGCGGAGGAGAAGCGAGCAGTACTTC.

The V call is TRBV29-1, the J call TRBJ2-7, with D hard to call. CDR3 length equals 11 residues. V was shortened by 4 bases and J by 6 bases, with 10 bases between the two germline ends. CDR1 is SQVTM, CDR2 ANQGSEA, per germline. The CDR3 coding sequence is TGCAGCGTTGGGTGGCAGGCCGAGCAGTACTTC. Protein sequence: CSVGWQAEQYF.

CDR3 loop: CASSLETGYRPQHF. DNA for the CDR3: TGTGCCAGTAGTTTGGAGACGGGATATCGGCCCCAGCATTTT. The chain links TRBV19 to TRBJ1-5; D is unresolved. CDR3 length: 14 residues. V lost 5 bases and J lost 9, with 17 bases in between. Per germline, CDR1 LNHDA and CDR2 SQIVND (reference sequence). The entire variable domain, with the rest obtained from reference TRBV19 and TRBJ1-5, is as follows: DGGITQSPKYLFRKEGQNVTLSCEQNLNHDAMYWYRQDPGQGLRLIYYSQIVNDFQKGDIAEGYSVSREKKESFPLTVTSAQKNPTAFYLCASSLETGYRPQHFGDGTRLSIL.

The rearrangement uses TRBV5-1 and TRBJ2-5; 8 positions match TRBD2. Trimming removed 2 bases from V and 1 base from J; junction bases left unmatched: 4. This CDR3 contains 15 residues. Germline V gene sequence: CDR1 SGHRS, CDR2 YFSETQ. The CDR3 reads CASSLERGPQETQYF. In DNA, the CDR3 is TGCGCCAGCAGCTTAGAGCGGGGGCCCCAAGAGACCCAGTACTTC.

This sequence joins TRBV7-9 and TRBJ2-7, with 7 bases lining up with TRBD1. Germline loops: CDR1 SEHNR, CDR2 FQNEAQ (reference sequence). J gave up 1 base and V 6 bases, and 9 bases lay outside the gene matches. The CDR3 is 15 residues long. CDR3 region: CASSQTGRVSYEQYF. The CDR3, as DNA: TGTGCCAGCAGTCAGACAGGGAGAGTATCCTACGAGCAGTACTTC.

V usage is TRBV3-1 (or the pseudogene TRBV3-2) and J usage is TRBJ1-6, with TRBD1 as a possible D gene (5 bases). CDR3 length equals 14 residues. The V gene lost 1 base and the J gene lost 7 bases, with 8 bases spanning the gap. Germline loops: CDR1 LGHDT, CDR2 YNNKEL (reference sequence). The CDR3 here is CASSQGQPNSPLHF. The DNA of the CDR3 is TGTGCCAGCAGCCAAGGACAGCCAAATTCACCCCTCCACTTT.

The V gene is TRBV10-1, the J gene TRBJ1-1; 7 bases align to TRBD1. Germline trimming cut 1 base from V and 4 bases from J; bases unmatched to any gene: 6. From germline, CDR1 is WNHNN and CDR2 SYGVQD (reference sequence). There are 15 residues in the CDR3. CDR3 sequence (DNA): TGCGCCAGCAGTGAGTTTCCGGGACAGACCACTGAAGCTTTCTTT. Amino acid sequence: CASSEFPGQTTEAFF.

The V and J genes are TRBV20-1 and TRBJ2-3; 7 positions match TRBD2. The CDR3 loop spans 14 amino acids. V trimming: 3 bases; J trimming: 6 bases; junction bases outside the gene matches: 9. Germline V lookup: CDR1 DFQATT, CDR2 SNEGSKA (reference sequence). The CDR3 protein is CSASAAVAGDTQYF. CDR3 nucleotide sequence: TGCAGTGCTAGTGCGGCCGTAGCGGGTGATACGCAGTATTTT.

This chain uses TRBV7-3 with TRBJ1-2, with D tentatively TRBD1 (5 bases). Germline CDR1 is SGHTA and CDR2 is FQGTGA. V was pared by 0 bases and J by 4 bases, with 6 bases between. The CDR3 contains 13 residues. Written as DNA, the CDR3 is TGTGCCAGCAGCTTAACTGACAGCTATGGCTACACCTTC. Translating it yields CASSLTDSYGYTF.

This clone was seen only once. The V gene is TRBV18, the J gene TRBJ1-4; TRBD1 matches at 8 bases. V was clipped by 3 bases and J by 8 bases; unmatched bases: 2. Germline CDR1 KGHSH, CDR2 LQKENI. CDR3 length: 13 residues. CDR3 nucleotides: TGTGCCAGCTCACCGCAGGGGGCCGAAAAACTGTTTTTT. This codes for CASSPQGAEKLFF.

The rearrangement uses TRBV6-4 and TRBJ1-5; perhaps TRBD1 as D (5 bases). V dropped 8 bases and J dropped 3 bases, with 14 bases sitting between them. The CDR3 consists of 14 residues. The germline V gene has CDR1 MRHNA and CDR2 SNTAGT. The CDR3 sequence: CASGVLGDNQPQHF. CDR3 coding DNA: TGTGCCAGCGGGGTTCTAGGGGACAATCAGCCCCAGCATTTT.

This chain links TRBV4-2 with TRBJ1-2; no definite D call. Between the trimmed V and J ends, which lost 4 bases and 8 bases, there was a span of 14 bases. The germline V gene encodes CDR1 LGHNA and CDR2 YNFKEQ. This CDR3 has 13 residues. CDR3 region: CASSPPWSRGYTF. The CDR3 DNA reads as TGTGCCAGCAGCCCACCCTGGTCTCGGGGCTACACCTTC.

The chain combines TRBV30 with TRBJ1-1; D not certain. This CDR3 comprises 13 residues. Deletions cut 0 bases from V and 4 bases from J, with 9 bases between. Germline CDR1 and CDR2: GTSNPN and SVGIG (reference sequence). CDR3 in amino acids: CAWSVQPGTEAFF. For the CDR3, the DNA is TGTGCCTGGAGTGTACAGCCCGGCACTGAAGCTTTCTTT. The full variable domain, in which reference TRBV30 and TRBJ1-1 provide the parts outside the CDR3, is SQTIHQWPATLVQPVGSPLSLECTVEGTSNPNLYWYRQAAGRGLQLLFYSVGIGQISSEVPQNLSASRPQDRQFILSSKKLLLSDSGFYLCAWSVQPGTEAFFGQGTRLTVV.

V gene TRBV6-5 combines with J gene TRBJ1-1, with 8 bases aligning to TRBD1. V shed 7 bases and J 5 bases; nucleotides not matched to a gene: 9. This CDR3 region has 14 residues. Germline V lookup: CDR1 MNHEY, CDR2 SVGAGI. The CDR3 here is CASNARQGRTEAFF. CDR3 in DNA: TGTGCCAGCAATGCTCGACAGGGGAGGACTGAAGCTTTCTTT.

This clone was picked up one time. V is TRBV2 and J is TRBJ1-1; a possible D gene is TRBD1 (6 bases). CDR3 length: 15 residues. Trimming pared 9 bases from V and 0 bases from J, leaving 17 bases between. Germline V lookup: CDR1 SNHLY, CDR2 FYNNEI. CDR3 sequence (DNA): TGTGCCAGTGGGTTACAGGGCCAGATGAACACTGAAGCTTTCTTT. Protein sequence: CASGLQGQMNTEAFF.

V is TRBV12-3 or TRBV12-4 and J is TRBJ1-2; the D is unclear. V was trimmed by 1 base and J by 10 bases, leaving 10 bases between them. This CDR3 spans 12 amino acids. CDR3 bases: TGTGCCAGCAGTTTAGATGGGAGAGCCTACACCTTC. Protein product: CASSLDGRAYTF.

V is TRBV5-6 and J is TRBJ1-2; D may be TRBD1 (5 bases). This CDR3 has 13 amino acids. V dropped 4 bases and J dropped 8 bases, with 15 bases sitting between them. CDR1 SGHDT and CDR2 YYEEEE come from the germline V gene. For the CDR3, the DNA is TGTGCCAGCAGCCCTCGGGGGACCTACGGCTACACCTTC. Protein sequence: CASSPRGTYGYTF. The full variable domain, with the rest looked up from reference TRBV5-6 and TRBJ1-2, is DAGVTQSPTHLIKTRGQQVTLRCSPKSGHDTVSWYQQALGQGPQFIFQYYEEEERQRGNFPDRFSGHQFPNYSSELNVNALLLGDSALYLCASSPRGTYGYTFGSGTRLTVV.

The chain has TRBV24-1 and TRBJ2-7; 15 nucleotides line up with TRBD2. The CDR3 sequence is 16 residues long. Germline V lookup: CDR1 KGHDR, CDR2 SFDVKD. V gave up 7 bases and J gave up 3 bases; unmatched junction bases: 6. DNA for the CDR3: TGTGCCACCAGCGCCGGGACTAGCGGGGGGAGCTACGAGCAGTACTTC. Translated, it gives CATSAGTSGGSYEQYF.

The chain links TRBV29-1 to TRBJ1-2, with a possible D match to TRBD1 (6 bases). CDR1 is SQVTM, CDR2 ANQGSEA, per germline. The CDR3 runs 11 residues. Trimming shortened V by 4 bases and J by 7 bases, and 10 bases separated the two germline ends. The CDR3 loop reads CSVGIGGGYTF. The CDR3 DNA sequence: TGCAGCGTTGGAATAGGGGGTGGCTACACCTTC. Complete variable domain (other parts from reference TRBV29-1 and TRBJ1-2): SAVISQKPSRDICQRGTSLTIQCQVDSQVTMMFWYRQQPGQSLTLIATANQGSEATYESGFVIDKFPISRPNLTFSTLTVSNMSPEDSSIYLCSVGIGGGYTFGSGTRLTVV.